Presented here are 32 T cell receptor beta chains from one specimen sequenced in a study of shared clonotypes between healthy human individuals. The method was immunoSEQ multiplex PCR; TCRdb's version includes in-frame clones alone and lacks a portion of them. In the table there are fewer than 1.6 million clones, around 98.5% of which are singletons. Specimen: naive CD4+ T cells sorted from blood. Documented subset: CD45RA+ positively selected. These TCRs come from a man in his thirties or forties in good health.

The chain employs TRBV5-4 and TRBJ2-7; 10 bases match TRBD2. The CDR3 contains 15 residues. Looked up from germline, CDR1 is SGHNT and CDR2 is YYREEE (reference sequence). Unmatched junction bases numbered 6, after V lost 5 bases and J lost 1 base. For the CDR3, the DNA is TGTGCCAGCAGTTACGATAGCGGGAGGTCCTACGAGCAGTACTTC. Translating gives CASSYDSGRSYEQYF.

The rearrangement joins TRBV28 to TRBJ1-2; weak D call: TRBD1 (6 bases). The CDR3 spans 12 residues. V was cut by 6 bases and J by 7 bases, with 12 bases left in between. CDR1 is MDHEN and CDR2 is SYDVKM in the germline V gene. The CDR3 nucleotides are TGTGCCAGCAGCCTTAACAGGGCTGGCTACACCTTC. Protein: CASSLNRAGYTF.

The chain joins TRBV10-3 to TRBJ2-4, with 16 bases fitting TRBD2. The CDR3 covers 18 residues. Trimming at V came to 6 bases and at J to 8 bases, leaving 13 bases not matched to a gene. In germline, CDR1 is ENHRY, CDR2 SYGVKD. The CDR3 here is CAISELGLAGGPRDIQYF. In nucleotides, the CDR3 is TGTGCCATCAGCGAACTGGGACTAGCGGGAGGGCCTAGGGACATTCAGTACTTC.

This rearrangement joins TRBV5-1 to TRBJ1-2; D not certain. Trimming took 0 bases from V and 0 from J, leaving 9 bases between them. CDR1 and CDR2 from the germline V gene are SGHRS and YFSETQ. CDR3 length equals 15 residues. The CDR3: CASSLAGETNYGYTF. The CDR3 nucleotides are TGCGCCAGCAGCTTGGCTGGAGAGACTAACTATGGCTACACCTTC.

The chain joins TRBV2 to TRBJ2-7; 8 nucleotides align to TRBD1. V gave up 7 bases and J gave up 3 bases; unmatched junction bases: 11. The CDR3 totals 15 residues. CDR1 and CDR2 (germline): SNHLY, FYNNEI. CDR3 DNA sequence: TGTGCCAGCAACCCCGCGGACAGGGCACGCTACGAGCAGTACTTC. It specifies CASNPADRARYEQYF.

As regards this clone: Additional DNA sequences in this sample encode the identical CDR3. J is TRBJ1-1 and V is TRBV5-1, with a possible D match to TRBD1 (6 bases). The CDR3 has 15 residues. Trimming removed 0 bases at V and 1 base at J, with 10 bases between. Germline assignment: CDR1 SGHRS and CDR2 YFSETQ. The CDR3 DNA is TGCGCCAGCAGCTTGGAGTTCAGGGGGAACACTGAAGCTTTCTTT. Protein sequence: CASSLEFRGNTEAFF.

V is TRBV5-1 and J is TRBJ2-2; the match to TRBD1 covers 8 bases. This CDR3 region has 15 residues. The V and J ends lost 2 bases and 1 base, in that order; junction bases with no gene match: 1. Germline V gene data show CDR1 as SGHRS and CDR2 as YFSETQ. The CDR3 nucleotides read TGCGCCAGCAGCTTCACAGGGGGGAACACCGGGGAGCTGTTTTTT. Its translation: CASSFTGGNTGELFF.

On this clone itself: This CDR3 is also generated by other DNA sequences in the sample. This chain uses TRBV18 with TRBJ2-7; TRBD1 matches at 11 bases. CDR3 length: 14 residues. The junction had 1 base not matched to a gene; V was cut back by 1 base and J by 5 bases. Germline V gene sequence: CDR1 KGHSH, CDR2 LQKENI. The CDR3 spells CASSPRDRGNEQYF. CDR3 nucleotides: TGTGCCAGCTCACCACGGGACAGGGGGAACGAGCAGTACTTC.

The V call is TRBV7-8, the J call TRBJ2-7; 11 bases fit TRBD2. The germline gives CDR1 SGHVS, CDR2 FQNEAQ. J was trimmed by 2 bases and V by 5 bases; bases with no gene match: 8. This CDR3 spans 16 amino acids. The CDR3 coding sequence is TGTGCCAGCAGCGGCGAACTAGCGGGAGTTACCTACGAGCAGTACTTC. Its protein product is CASSGELAGVTYEQYF.

The CDR3 is CASGRSAGYGYTF. CDR3 nucleotide sequence: TGTGCCAGCGGACGATCGGCAGGCTATGGCTACACCTTC. This chain links TRBV28 with TRBJ1-2; D remains ambiguous. Germline V lookup: CDR1 MDHEN, CDR2 SYDVKM. V lost 8 bases and J lost 4, with 14 bases in between. This CDR3 is built from 13 residues.

The J gene is TRBJ2-2, the V gene TRBV28; no definite D call. CDR1 MDHEN and CDR2 SYDVKM come from the germline V gene. V dropped 8 bases and J dropped 0 bases, with 7 bases sitting between them. This CDR3 spans 13 amino acids. Here the CDR3 reads CASGATNTGELFF. In DNA form, the CDR3 reads TGTGCCAGCGGTGCCACGAACACCGGGGAGCTGTTTTTT.

This sequence joins TRBV6-5 and TRBJ1-4; 11 positions agree with TRBD1. V lost 6 bases and J lost 10; bases outside the gene matches: 7. The CDR3 length is 14 residues. Germline loops: CDR1 MNHEY, CDR2 SVGAGI. As DNA, the CDR3 is TGTGCCAGCAGACCGGGGGGACAGGGGGGAAAACTGTTTTTT. Protein: CASRPGGQGGKLFF.

This sequence joins TRBV7-2 and TRBJ2-2, with TRBD2 identical over 16 bases. The ends lost 5 bases at V and 4 bases at J; junction bases unmatched: 4. The length of the CDR3 is 17 residues. Germline V gene lookup returns CDR1 SGHTA and CDR2 FQGNSA. DNA for the CDR3: TGTGCCAGCAGCGGGACTAGCGGGAGGGTTAGCACCGGGGAGCTGTTTTTT. This sequence encodes CASSGTSGRVSTGELFF.

The gene calls are TRBV7-2 and TRBJ2-1, with TRBD2 as a possible D gene (6 bases). There are 15 residues in the CDR3. Trimming stripped 3 bases from V and 2 bases from J, with 11 bases between. The V gene's germline CDR1 is SGHTA and CDR2 FQGNSA. CDR3 residues: CASSFDLAAYNEQFF. The DNA for the CDR3 is TGTGCCAGCAGCTTCGATTTAGCGGCCTACAATGAGCAGTTCTTC.

This clone was seen once. The chain employs TRBV27 and TRBJ2-5; D uncertain. The ends were cut back, 3 bases at V and 2 bases at J, with 10 bases in the middle. Germline CDR1 reads MNHEY; CDR2 reads SMNVEV (reference sequence). The CDR3 covers 14 residues. CDR3 sequence (DNA): TGTGCCAGCAGTTTCATAGGGCTACAAGAGACCCAGTACTTC. This sequence encodes CASSFIGLQETQYF.

The V gene is TRBV9, the J gene TRBJ2-1, with 12 positions matching TRBD2. The ends lost 0 bases at V and 10 bases at J; junction bases unmatched: 5. This CDR3 is 15 amino acids long. Germline V gene sequence: CDR1 SGDLS, CDR2 YYNGEE. In DNA, the CDR3 is TGTGCCAGCAGCGTAGTCCCTGGACTAGCGGGAGAGCAGTTCTTC. Protein product: CASSVVPGLAGEQFF.

The chain combines TRBV5-1 with TRBJ2-3; the match to TRBD2 covers 11 bases. Germline CDR1 SGHRS, CDR2 YFSETQ. J gave up 3 bases and V 4 bases, and 7 bases lay outside the gene matches. CDR3 length: 16 amino acids. The CDR3 region is CASSLVTSGATDTQYF. For the CDR3, the DNA is TGCGCCAGCAGCCTGGTGACTAGCGGGGCAACAGATACGCAGTATTTT.

The chain joins TRBV18 to TRBJ1-1, with D unresolved. CDR3 size: 13 residues. The V gene's germline CDR1 is KGHSH and CDR2 LQKENI. Trimming removed 3 bases from V and 5 bases from J, with 10 bases in between. The CDR3 reads CASSPMERTEAFF. The CDR3 DNA reads TGTGCCAGCTCACCTATGGAACGGACTGAAGCTTTCTTT.

The chain links TRBV5-1 to TRBJ2-1; perhaps D is TRBD1 or TRBD2 (5 bases each). From germline, CDR1 is SGHRS and CDR2 YFSETQ. V was trimmed by 3 bases and J by 0 bases, leaving 13 bases between them. This CDR3 contains 16 residues. The CDR3 reads CASSWGNLGSYNEQFF. The CDR3 coding sequence is TGCGCCAGCAGCTGGGGGAATTTAGGCTCCTACAATGAGCAGTTCTTC. The whole variable domain, remainder taken from reference TRBV5-1 and TRBJ2-1, is KAGVTQTPRYLIKTRGQQVTLSCSPISGHRSVSWYQQTPGQGLQFLFEYFSETQRNKGNFPGRFSGRQFSNSRSEMNVSTLELGDSALYLCASSWGNLGSYNEQFFGPGTRLTVL.

This chain joins TRBV5-4 and TRBJ2-1; 10 positions agree with TRBD2. CDR1 and CDR2 (germline): SGHNT, YYREEE (reference sequence). The CDR3 totals 18 residues. V shed 0 bases and J 10 bases; nucleotides not matched to a gene: 16. CDR3 sequence reads: CASSLEASGSWGLGEQFF. CDR3 coding DNA: TGTGCCAGCAGCTTGGAGGCTAGCGGGAGTTGGGGACTAGGGGAGCAGTTCTTC.

V usage is TRBV6-6 and J usage is TRBJ1-2; no firm D call. Germline V gene lookup returns CDR1 MNHNY and CDR2 SVGAGI (reference sequence). V was clipped by 5 bases and J by 8 bases, with 21 bases between them. The CDR3 is 15 amino acids. CDR3: CASSDLEAYRRGYTF. Written as DNA, the CDR3 is TGTGCCAGCAGTGATCTGGAGGCCTATCGCCGAGGCTACACCTTC.

This chain connects TRBV7-9 to TRBJ1-1; 10 nucleotides agree with TRBD1. Germline V CDR1 and CDR2: SEHNR, FQNEAQ (reference sequence). The CDR3 covers 16 residues. Trimming took 6 bases from V and 4 from J; bases not matched to a gene: 11. CDR3 in amino acids: CASRLRDRGSGTEAFF. As DNA, the CDR3 is TGTGCCAGCAGGTTAAGGGACAGGGGTTCTGGCACTGAAGCTTTCTTT. The full variable domain, in which reference TRBV7-9 and TRBJ1-1 provide the parts outside the CDR3, is DTGVSQNPRHKITKRGQNVTFRCDPISEHNRLYWYRQTLGQGPEFLTYFQNEAQLEKSRLLSDRFSAERPKGSFSTLEIQRTEQGDSAMYLCASRLRDRGSGTEAFFGQGTRLTVV.

The chain recombines TRBV7-6 with TRBJ2-1, with D maybe TRBD2 (6 bases). CDR1 SGHVS and CDR2 FNYEAQ come from the germline V gene. Trimming removed 5 bases from V and 7 bases from J, with 12 bases in between. This CDR3 is 13 amino acids long. CDR3 nucleotide sequence: TGTGCCAGCAGCAGGAGACTAGTAAATGAGCAGTTCTTC. It yields the protein CASSRRLVNEQFF.

The V call is TRBV7-2, the J call TRBJ2-7, with D perhaps matching TRBD1 (6 bases). The V and J ends lost 6 bases and 0 bases respectively, with 18 bases between them. CDR1 SGHTA and CDR2 FQGNSA come from the germline V gene. This CDR3 region has 16 residues. For the CDR3, the DNA is TGTGCCAGCAGTCGAATTCCCAGGGGCCGCTCCTACGAGCAGTACTTC. Translating it yields CASSRIPRGRSYEQYF.

This chain links TRBV28 with TRBJ2-7, with D unclear. The length of the CDR3 is 14 residues. Trimming pared 6 bases from V and 3 bases from J, leaving 15 bases between. Per the germline V gene, CDR1 is MDHEN and CDR2 is SYDVKM. CDR3 nucleotides: TGTGCCAGCAGGGAGAGTTTGGGTGGCTACGAGCAGTACTTC. Translated, it gives CASRESLGGYEQYF.

The V and J genes are TRBV11-2 and TRBJ2-3, with 9 bases that match TRBD1. The CDR3 sequence is 16 residues long. J gave up 2 bases and V 5 bases, and 8 bases lay outside the gene matches. Germline V gene lookup returns CDR1 SGHAT and CDR2 FQNNGV. The CDR3 region is CASSAPTGGPTDTQYF. CDR3 sequence (DNA): TGTGCCAGCAGCGCCCCTACAGGGGGCCCCACAGATACGCAGTATTTT.

Regarding this clone: Other DNA sequences from this sample encode an identical CDR3 as well. This sequence joins TRBV28 and TRBJ1-1; no definite D call. The CDR3 has 14 amino acids. CDR1 and CDR2 from the germline V gene are MDHEN and SYDVKM. The germline V and J ends were trimmed by 3 bases and 1 base, with 9 bases remaining between them. This CDR3 is CASSFIRGNTEAFF. CDR3 DNA sequence: TGTGCCAGCAGTTTCATCCGAGGGAACACTGAAGCTTTCTTT.

The rearrangement joins TRBV11-2 to TRBJ2-7; TRBD1 matches 7 bases. V was clipped by 5 bases and J by 2 bases; unmatched bases: 3. The CDR3 consists of 13 residues. The germline CDR1 and CDR2 sequences are SGHAT and FQNNGV. Here the CDR3 DNA reads TGTGCCAGCAGCCTGACAGGGACCTACGAGCAGTACTTC. It specifies CASSLTGTYEQYF.

The chain carries TRBV11-3 and TRBJ1-2, with D possibly TRBD1 on 5 matching bases. CDR1 SGHNT and CDR2 YENEEA come from the germline V gene. This CDR3 comprises 18 residues. The V and J ends lost 1 base and 3 bases respectively, with 21 bases between them. The CDR3 is CASSLGSVFSGGHYGYTF. CDR3 bases: TGTGCCAGCAGCTTAGGGTCGGTTTTCTCCGGGGGACACTATGGCTACACCTTC.

This chain joins TRBV5-1 and TRBJ2-7, with 14 nucleotides matching TRBD2. V lost 3 bases to trimming and J lost 2 bases; unmatched junction nucleotides: 10. CDR3 length: 18 amino acids. CDR1 and CDR2 from the germline V gene are SGHRS and YFSETQ. The CDR3 here is CASSWGLAGVGSAYEQYF. CDR3 bases: TGCGCCAGCAGCTGGGGACTAGCGGGAGTTGGCTCAGCCTACGAGCAGTACTTC.

V usage is TRBV23-1 and J usage is TRBJ2-7; 8 nucleotides align to TRBD1. TRBV23-1 is recorded as an ORF, its role being uncertain. The ends lost 3 bases at V and 5 bases at J; junction bases unmatched: 18. The CDR3 has 18 residues. Here the CDR3 DNA reads TGCGCCAGCAGTCATTGGGGTGCTCCGGGACAGGCTGTCCACGAGCAGTACTTC. Translation gives CASSHWGAPGQAVHEQYF.

V usage is TRBV11-2 and J usage is TRBJ1-2, with 9 bases matching TRBD1. This CDR3 region has 16 residues. Trimming cost V 5 bases and J 6 bases; bases outside gene matches: 13. Germline V gene lookup returns CDR1 SGHAT and CDR2 FQNNGV. Here the CDR3 DNA reads TGTGCCAGCAGCCCAGGTTCTCAAAGGACAGGGGATGGCTACACCTTC. It encodes CASSPGSQRTGDGYTF.